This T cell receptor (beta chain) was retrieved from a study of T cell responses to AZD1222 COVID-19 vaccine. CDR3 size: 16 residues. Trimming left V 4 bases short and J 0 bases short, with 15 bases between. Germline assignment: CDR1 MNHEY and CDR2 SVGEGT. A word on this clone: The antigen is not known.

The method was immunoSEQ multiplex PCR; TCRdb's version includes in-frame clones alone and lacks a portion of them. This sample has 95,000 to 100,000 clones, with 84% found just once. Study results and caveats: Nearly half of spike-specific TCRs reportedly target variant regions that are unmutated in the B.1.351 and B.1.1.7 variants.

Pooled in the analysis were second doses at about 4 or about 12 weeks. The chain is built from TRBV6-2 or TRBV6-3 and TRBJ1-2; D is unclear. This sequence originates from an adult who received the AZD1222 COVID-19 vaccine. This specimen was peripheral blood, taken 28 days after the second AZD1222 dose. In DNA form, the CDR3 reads TGTGCCAGCAGTTCCTTTGGGAGACGATCTAACTATGGCTACACCTTC. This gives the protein CASSSFGRRSNYGYTF.